A single sample is the source of the 9 T cell receptor beta chains below, sequenced in a study of PD-1 blockade in classical Hodgkin lymphoma. After autologous stem cell transplantation all patients relapsed, and prior brentuximab vedotin exposure differed between cohorts. Profiled with immunoSEQ multiplex PCR; TCRdb holds only in-frame clones, not every one. The data hold approximately 58,000 clones, with 91% observed a single time. The sequences come from peripheral blood mononuclear cells (PBMCs), collected before the second cycle of nivolumab. The receptor source for this set is a human donor with classical Hodgkin lymphoma.

The chain joins TRBV6-5 to TRBJ2-4, with 9 bases identical to TRBD2. In germline, CDR1 is MNHEY, CDR2 SVGAGI. This CDR3 has 15 residues. The trim removed 6 bases at V and 9 bases at J, leaving 12 bases unmatched. The CDR3: CASSLGGGAQGIQYF. The CDR3 DNA is TGTGCCAGCAGCTTAGGCGGGGGGGCCCAGGGCATTCAGTACTTC.

V is TRBV5-6 and J is TRBJ2-3, with TRBD2 identical over 12 bases. The CDR3 loop spans 16 amino acids. Germline V gene lookup returns CDR1 SGHDT and CDR2 YYEEEE. The ends lost 2 bases at V and 0 bases at J; junction bases unmatched: 1. CDR3 protein: CASSFGTSGSTDTQYF. In nucleotides, the CDR3 is TGTGCCAGCAGCTTCGGGACTAGCGGGAGCACAGATACGCAGTATTTT.

This clone has just a few counts. The chain couples TRBV30 to TRBJ1-2; 8 nucleotides align to TRBD1. This CDR3 has 13 residues. V was clipped by 8 bases and J by 1 base; unmatched bases: 6. The germline gives CDR1 GTSNPN, CDR2 SVGIG (reference sequence). CDR3 in amino acids: CAGGDRNNYGYTF. CDR3 in DNA: TGTGCCGGGGGGGACAGGAATAACTATGGCTACACCTTC. The complete variable domain, with remaining parts taken from reference TRBV30 and TRBJ1-2, reads SQTIHQWPATLVQPVGSPLSLECTVEGTSNPNLYWYRQAAGRGLQLLFYSVGIGQISSEVPQNLSASRPQDRQFILSSKKLLLSDSGFYLCAGGDRNNYGYTFGSGTRLTVV.

The rearrangement links TRBV19 to TRBJ1-4; D remains ambiguous. V was trimmed by 3 bases and J by 5 bases, leaving 7 bases between them. This CDR3 region has 13 residues. From germline, CDR1 is LNHDA and CDR2 SQIVND (reference sequence). CDR3 sequence: CASSMGGNEKLFF. DNA of the CDR3: TGTGCCAGTAGTATGGGTGGAAATGAAAAACTGTTTTTT. Drawing the rest from reference TRBV19 and TRBJ1-4, the complete variable domain is DGGITQSPKYLFRKEGQNVTLSCEQNLNHDAMYWYRQDPGQGLRLIYYSQIVNDFQKGDIAEGYSVSREKKESFPLTVTSAQKNPTAFYLCASSMGGNEKLFFGSGTQLSVL.

The rearrangement joins TRBV9 to TRBJ1-6; maybe TRBD1 (5 bases). Germline V CDR1 and CDR2: SGDLS, YYNGEE. CDR3 length: 16 amino acids. Deletions cut 2 bases from V and 8 bases from J, with 17 bases between. CDR3 nucleotides: TGTGCCAGCAGCGTGAGTTCCGGGGGAGGTGATTCACCCCTCCACTTT. It codes for CASSVSSGGGDSPLHF.

This chain connects TRBV18 to TRBJ2-7; 7 bases agree with TRBD1. V was pared by 3 bases and J by 6 bases, with 2 bases of the junction left unmatched. Per the germline V gene, CDR1 is KGHSH and CDR2 is LQKENI. There are 12 residues in the CDR3. CDR3 DNA sequence: TGTGCCAGCTCACCGGGGACAGCCGAGCAGTACTTC. Protein sequence: CASSPGTAEQYF.

This chain uses TRBV11-2 with TRBJ2-3, with no clear D. Trimming took 3 bases from V and 0 from J, leaving 10 bases between them. CDR1 and CDR2 from the germline V gene are SGHAT and FQNNGV. The CDR3 loop spans 15 amino acids. The CDR3 region has the DNA TGTGCCAGCAGCTTCAACATCCTAAGCACAGATACGCAGTATTTT. This sequence encodes CASSFNILSTDTQYF.

This sequence joins TRBV28 and TRBJ1-2; D uncertain. This CDR3 has 14 residues. Germline loops: CDR1 MDHEN, CDR2 SYDVKM. Trimming took 6 bases from V and 1 from J, leaving 12 bases between them. The CDR3 DNA sequence: TGTGCCAGCAGAACTACTAGCTTTAACTATGGCTACACCTTC. This gives the protein CASRTTSFNYGYTF.

The chain recombines TRBV19 with TRBJ1-1; D is undetermined. V lost 3 bases, J lost 3 bases, and 14 bases lay in between. CDR1 and CDR2 (germline): LNHDA, SQIVND (reference sequence). This CDR3 comprises 15 residues. CDR3: CASSMTGLSYTEAFF. CDR3 sequence (DNA): TGTGCCAGTAGTATGACGGGCCTCTCATACACTGAAGCTTTCTTT.